This T cell receptor (beta chain) derives from a study of cytomegalovirus exposure and HLA in healthy donors. Study-wide context: HLA-typed donors were the source of 83 million or so unique TCRs held in an early data release. The study, taken as a whole, reports: Researchers reported in a later analysis that common viral pathogens appeared linked to several top clusters. Previous analysis showed most TCR beta V segments were productive about 87% or about 30% of the time. The records held CMV serostatus as the only immune exposure information.

The CDR3 contains 13 residues. Germline loops: CDR1 LNHNV, CDR2 YYDKDF (reference sequence). V was trimmed by 0 bases and J by 8 bases, leaving 10 bases between them. Of note for this clone: Its antigen is not known.

Vbeta (60) and Jbeta (13) primers were used in the PCR. Assay used: immunoSEQ multiplex PCR; TCRdb lists only in-frame clones, some missing. The sample comprises approximately 140,000 clones, roughly 80% of which are singletons, and around 3.2% rests with the top ten. The clonotype comes from a human donor in good health. The sample comprised PBMCs. The J gene is TRBJ1-2, the V gene TRBV15, with D unresolved. CDR3 amino acids: CATSREIMEGYTF. The DNA for the CDR3 is TGTGCCACCAGCAGAGAGATTATGGAGGGCTACACCTTC.